Following are 13 T cell receptor beta chains from one sample sequenced in a study of T cell changes during pregnancy in multiple sclerosis. Repertoires were generated with immunoSEQ multiplex PCR, while TCRdb's copy carries only in-frame clones and drops some. This table holds roughly 50,000 clones, 85% to 90% found once. The sequencing used CD8+ T cells from peripheral blood mononuclear cells, collected in the second trimester of pregnancy. The receptors were gathered from a female donor with multiple sclerosis, enrolled in a pregnancy study.

The chain is built from TRBV6-1 and TRBJ2-1; D is possibly TRBD1 (5 bases). The CDR3 is 13 residues long. From germline, CDR1 is MNHNS and CDR2 SASEGT. V gave up 3 bases and J gave up 10 bases, with 13 bases separating them. The CDR3 DNA is TGTGCCAGCAGTGACTTTAGGGGATGGGAGCAGTTCTTC. Translation gives CASSDFRGWEQFF.

This clone showed up just once. The rearrangement uses TRBV15 and TRBJ2-3; 7 bases agree with TRBD1. Germline V CDR1 and CDR2: LNHNV, YYDKDF (reference sequence). The CDR3 consists of 14 residues. V was pared by 3 bases and J by 0 bases, with 0 bases of the junction left unmatched. The CDR3 DNA reads as TGTGCCACCAGCAGGGGACAGAGCACAGATACGCAGTATTTT. Translated, it gives CATSRGQSTDTQYF.

This clone was seen only once. The V and J genes are TRBV14 and TRBJ2-1, with 8 bases aligning to TRBD2. Trimming took 4 bases from V and 5 from J; bases not matched to a gene: 7. The CDR3 runs to 15 residues. Germline V gives CDR1 SGHDN, CDR2 FVKESK. The chain's CDR3 is CASSPWLAGNNEQFF. The DNA of the CDR3 is TGTGCCAGCAGCCCATGGTTAGCGGGGAACAATGAGCAGTTCTTC.

The chain recombines TRBV9 with TRBJ2-3, with 8 bases fitting TRBD1. CDR3 length equals 16 residues. With V trimmed by 3 bases and J by 0 bases, 6 bases remained unmatched. Germline V CDR1 and CDR2: SGDLS, YYNGEE. CDR3 sequence (DNA): TGTGCCAGCAGCGAGACAGGGGCCATTAGCACAGATACGCAGTATTTT. It codes for CASSETGAISTDTQYF.

This chain connects TRBV12-5 to TRBJ2-7; unclear D gene. The V gene's germline CDR1 is LGHNT and CDR2 FRNRAP. Trimming cost V 5 bases and J 5 bases, with 10 bases left between them. The CDR3 loop spans 12 amino acids. CDR3 in amino acids: CASGLLLDEQYF. CDR3 bases: TGTGCTAGTGGTCTCCTCCTCGACGAGCAGTACTTC.

This rearrangement joins TRBV5-4 to TRBJ1-3, with 10 bases matching TRBD1. The trim removed 4 bases at V and 4 bases at J, leaving 5 bases unmatched. Per the germline V gene, CDR1 is SGHNT and CDR2 is YYREEE (reference sequence). The length of the CDR3 is 15 residues. The CDR3 DNA follows: TGTGCCAGCAGCCGGGACAGGGGACTAGGAAACACCATATATTTT. It translates to CASSRDRGLGNTIYF.

The gene calls are TRBV5-1 and TRBJ2-7, with D possibly matching TRBD1 (5 bases). The CDR3 consists of 14 residues. Between the trimmed V and J ends, which lost 4 bases and 0 bases, there was a span of 11 bases. Germline lookup yields CDR1 SGHRS and CDR2 YFSETQ. The CDR3, as DNA: TGCGCCAGCAGCCAAACAGGAAACTCCTACGAGCAGTACTTC. Its translation: CASSQTGNSYEQYF.

CDR3 sequence reads: CASSPTEGLEAFF. The CDR3 DNA is TGTGCCAGCAGCCCAACAGAGGGACTAGAAGCTTTCTTT. V usage is TRBV7-9 and J usage is TRBJ1-1; D perhaps matches TRBD1 (5 bases). The CDR3 runs 13 residues. Trimming left V 5 bases short and J 8 bases short, with 15 bases between. CDR1 SEHNR and CDR2 FQNEAQ come from the germline V gene (reference sequence).

A note on this clone: Relative to the germline gene, one junction end is altered; a read error may explain this. V and J are TRBV7-7 and TRBJ2-1; possible D gene TRBD1, 5 bases. The CDR3 spans 17 residues. CDR1 and CDR2 (germline): SSHAT, FNYEAQ (reference sequence). CDR3 loop: CASSLGSYRGSYNEQFF. The CDR3, as DNA: TGTGCTAGCAGCTTAGGGTCTTATAGGGGCTCCTACAATGAGCAGTTCTTC.

The chain joins TRBV19 to TRBJ1-2; TRBD1 agrees at 7 bases. CDR3 length: 16 amino acids. The V and J ends lost 6 bases and 4 bases, in that order; junction bases with no gene match: 14. The germline V gene encodes CDR1 LNHDA and CDR2 SQIVND (reference sequence). The CDR3 here is CASSETRQGPFYGYTF. The CDR3 coding sequence is TGTGCCAGTAGCGAGACTAGACAGGGACCCTTCTATGGCTACACCTTC.

As DNA, the CDR3 is TGTGCCAGCAGTGAAGAAAAGACAGGACCCTACGCCGAGCAGTACTTC. Translated, it gives CASSEEKTGPYAEQYF. The chain couples TRBV25-1 to TRBJ2-7; a possible D gene is TRBD1 (6 bases). The CDR3 contains 16 residues. The V and J ends lost 2 bases and 6 bases respectively, with 20 bases between them. The germline gives CDR1 MGHDK, CDR2 SYGVNS.

This chain joins TRBV6-5 and TRBJ1-2; no definite D call. V lost 2 bases to trimming and J lost 0 bases, with 7 bases between them. The CDR3 is made up of 14 amino acids. Germline loops: CDR1 MNHEY, CDR2 SVGAGI. This chain's CDR3 is CASSYGPPNYGYTF. CDR3 coding DNA: TGTGCCAGCAGTTACGGGCCTCCTAACTATGGCTACACCTTC.

V usage is TRBV27 and J usage is TRBJ1-1; unclear D gene. Germline-derived CDR1 and CDR2 are MNHEY and SMNVEV (reference sequence). Trimming removed 2 bases from V and 2 bases from J, with 9 bases in between. The CDR3 is 14 residues long. CDR3 coding DNA: TGTGCCAGCAGTTTAAACCCCGGTAACACTGAAGCTTTCTTT. This codes for CASSLNPGNTEAFF.